This is a list of T cell receptor beta chains from one sample in a study. TCRdb processed the RT-PCR reads anew with MiXCR; each CDR3 protein has one entry. The repertoire holds more than 550,000 distinct CDR3 sequences, with around 14% as singletons. What was sequenced was memory CD4+ T cells from blood. These receptors were taken from a female donor in good health, serving as a healthy control. The CDR3 runs from the conserved cysteine through the conserved F or W. Fields, in order: V gene, D gene, CDR3 protein. A D gene is named only where the DNA matches it firmly.

TRBV25-1 TRBD2 CASSVAGDGTGELFF
TRBV7-2 TRBD1 CASSLTGTSYNEQFF
TRBV7-2 - CASSFAGVNYGYTF
TRBV7-9 TRBD1 CASSLGTGGDYNEQFF
TRBV12-3/TRBV12-4 - CASSLAGVSVGYTF
TRBV5-1 TRBD1 CASSAGQGGGETQYF
TRBV20-1 - CSAIGDGNTIYF
TRBV4-3 - CASSQEKGGDQPQHF
TRBV4-2 - CASSQEALALNTGELFF
TRBV20-1 - CSARERAGGQPQHF
TRBV20-1 TRBD2 CSAGRTGTSGSNIQYF
TRBV7-2 TRBD1 CASSPSRRNRGTETQYF
TRBV5-1 TRBD1 CASSGTGDRGETQYF
TRBV5-1 - CASSLEPEADTQYF
TRBV7-9 - CASSHGWGEREAFF
TRBV29-1 TRBD1 CSVGGTGKYNEQFF
TRBV28 - CASSVTGTQIGYEQYF
TRBV6-2/TRBV6-3 - CASIEAGGTEAFF
TRBV4-3 TRBD1 CASSQVTGGSYEQYF
TRBV7-8 - CASSLVDLETQYF
TRBV27 - CASSRRLNYNEQFF
TRBV7-9 TRBD2 CASSPGAGGTDIQYF
TRBV5-1 - CASSQDWRASTYEQYF
TRBV12-3/TRBV12-4 - CASSLTTTNEKLFF
TRBV18 TRBD2 CASSPLELAGDWTGELFF
TRBV7-2 - CASSPTTGINEQFF
TRBV5-1 - CASRKGMGTDTQYF
TRBV29-1 TRBD2 CSVVYRTSGRQDTQYF
TRBV20-1 - CSAPTGDNYGYTF
TRBV7-2 TRBD1 CASSTQGGKYGYTF
TRBV5-6 TRBD1 CASSSRTGVSPDTQYF
TRBV24-1 - CATSDSFHYEQYF
TRBV6-2/TRBV6-3 TRBD2 CASSRGLAGSSRDEQYF
TRBV20-1 - CSARDRLGDIQYF
TRBV27 - CASSPTWDTYEAFF
TRBV7-9 - CASSLVRSETQYF
TRBV10-3 - CAISASSNEQFF
TRBV20-1 - CSARGYSRAADYGYTF
TRBV28 - CASSLSTYTGYGYTF
TRBV12-3/TRBV12-4 TRBD1 CASREQGRNQPQHF
TRBV7-2 - CASSLAQLVTTDTQYF
TRBV5-4 - CASSPSSVETQYF